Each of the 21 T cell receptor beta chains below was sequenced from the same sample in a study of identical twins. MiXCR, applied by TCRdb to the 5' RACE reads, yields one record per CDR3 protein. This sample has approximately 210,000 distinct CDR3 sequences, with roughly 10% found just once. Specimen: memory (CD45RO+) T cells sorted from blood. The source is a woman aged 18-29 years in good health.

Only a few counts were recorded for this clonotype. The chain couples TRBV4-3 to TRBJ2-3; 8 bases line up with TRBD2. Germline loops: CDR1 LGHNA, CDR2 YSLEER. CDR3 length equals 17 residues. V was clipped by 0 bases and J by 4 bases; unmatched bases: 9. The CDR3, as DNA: TGCGCCAGCAGCCAAGAAGGGGGTAGCGGGAACCCAGATACGCAGTATTTT. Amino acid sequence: CASSQEGGSGNPDTQYF.

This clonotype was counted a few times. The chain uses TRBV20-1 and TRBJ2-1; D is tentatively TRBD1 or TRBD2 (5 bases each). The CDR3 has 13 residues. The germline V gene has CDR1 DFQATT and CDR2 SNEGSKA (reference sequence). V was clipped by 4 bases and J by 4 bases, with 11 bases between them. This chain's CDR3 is CSANGADYNEQFF. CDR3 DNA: TGCAGTGCTAACGGGGCGGATTACAATGAGCAGTTCTTC.

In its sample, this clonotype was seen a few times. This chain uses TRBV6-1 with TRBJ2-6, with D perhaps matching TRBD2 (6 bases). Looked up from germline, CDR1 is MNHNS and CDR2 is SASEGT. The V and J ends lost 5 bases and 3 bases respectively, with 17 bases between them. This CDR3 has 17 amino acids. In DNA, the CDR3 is TGTGCCAGCAGTCCCCGGGACTTCGTCCTTGGGGCCAACGTCCTGACTTTC. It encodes CASSPRDFVLGANVLTF.

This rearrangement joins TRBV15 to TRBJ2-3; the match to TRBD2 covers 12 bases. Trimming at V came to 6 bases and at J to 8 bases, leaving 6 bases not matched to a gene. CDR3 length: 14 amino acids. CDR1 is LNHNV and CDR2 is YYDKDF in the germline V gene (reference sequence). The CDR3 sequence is CATSPSGRAVTQYF. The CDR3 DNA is TGTGCCACCAGTCCTAGCGGGAGGGCCGTTACGCAGTATTTT.

The CDR3 sequence is CASSLGSRGHQETQYF. Written as DNA, the CDR3 is TGTGCCAGCAGTCTGGGATCGCGGGGACACCAAGAGACCCAGTACTTC. This chain links TRBV12-3 or TRBV12-4 with TRBJ2-5; perhaps TRBD2 as D (6 bases). V lost 5 bases and J 0 bases, leaving 16 bases between the germline ends. The length of the CDR3 is 16 residues.

In nucleotides, the CDR3 is TGTGCCAGCAGCGTAGTCAGGGATACGCAGTATTTT. It is translated as CASSVVRDTQYF. The chain couples TRBV9 to TRBJ2-3; D unresolved. Germline V lookup: CDR1 SGDLS, CDR2 YYNGEE. V gave up 0 bases and J gave up 6 bases, with 5 bases separating them. This CDR3 spans 12 amino acids. The full variable domain, its missing parts supplied by reference TRBV9 and TRBJ2-3, is DSGVTQTPKHLITATGQRVTLRCSPRSGDLSVYWYQQSLDQGLQFLIQYYNGEERAKGNILERFSAQQFPDLHSELNLSSLELGDSALYFCASSVVRDTQYFGPGTRLTVL.

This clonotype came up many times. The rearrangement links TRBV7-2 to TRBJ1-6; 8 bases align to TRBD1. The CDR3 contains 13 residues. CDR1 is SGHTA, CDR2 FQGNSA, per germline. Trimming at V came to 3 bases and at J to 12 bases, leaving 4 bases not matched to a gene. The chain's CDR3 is CASSLADRGPLHF. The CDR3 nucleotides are TGTGCCAGCAGCTTGGCCGACAGGGGACCCCTCCACTTT.

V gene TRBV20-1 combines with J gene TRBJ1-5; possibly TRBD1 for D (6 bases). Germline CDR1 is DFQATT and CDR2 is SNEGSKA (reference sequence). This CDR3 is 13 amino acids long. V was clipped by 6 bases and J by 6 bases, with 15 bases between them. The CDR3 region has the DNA TGCAGTGCAACCAACAGGGAGGCTCAGCCCCAGCATTTT. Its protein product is CSATNREAQPQHF.

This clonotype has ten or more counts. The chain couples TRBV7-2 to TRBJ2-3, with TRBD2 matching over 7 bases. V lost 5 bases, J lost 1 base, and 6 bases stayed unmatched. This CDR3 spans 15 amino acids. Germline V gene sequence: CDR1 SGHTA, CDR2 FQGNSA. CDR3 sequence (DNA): TGTGCCAGCAGCACCGCGGCGGGGGGCACAGATACGCAGTATTTT. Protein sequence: CASSTAAGGTDTQYF.

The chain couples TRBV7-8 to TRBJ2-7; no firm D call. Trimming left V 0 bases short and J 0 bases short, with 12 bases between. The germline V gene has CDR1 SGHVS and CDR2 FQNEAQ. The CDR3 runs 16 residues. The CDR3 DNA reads TGTGCCAGCAGCTTAGCCGGCTCAATAAGCTCCTACGAGCAGTACTTC. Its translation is CASSLAGSISSYEQYF.

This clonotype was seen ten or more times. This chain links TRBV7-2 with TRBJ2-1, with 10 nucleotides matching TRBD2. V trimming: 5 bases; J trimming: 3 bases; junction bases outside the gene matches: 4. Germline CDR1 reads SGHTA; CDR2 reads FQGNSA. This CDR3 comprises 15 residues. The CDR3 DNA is TGTGCCAGCAGCCCCCGGACTAGCGGCTACAATGAGCAGTTCTTC. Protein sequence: CASSPRTSGYNEQFF.

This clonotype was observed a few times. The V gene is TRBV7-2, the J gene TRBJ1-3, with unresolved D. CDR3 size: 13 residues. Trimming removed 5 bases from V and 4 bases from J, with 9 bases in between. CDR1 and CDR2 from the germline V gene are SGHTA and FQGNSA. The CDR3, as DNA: TGTGCCAGCAGCACCGTGATCGGAAACACCATATATTTT. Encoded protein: CASSTVIGNTIYF.

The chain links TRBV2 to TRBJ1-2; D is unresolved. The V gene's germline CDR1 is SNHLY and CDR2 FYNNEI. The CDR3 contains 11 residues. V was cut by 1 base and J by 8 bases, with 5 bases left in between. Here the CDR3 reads CASSEDGGYTF. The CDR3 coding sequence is TGTGCCAGCAGTGAAGACGGGGGCTACACCTTC.

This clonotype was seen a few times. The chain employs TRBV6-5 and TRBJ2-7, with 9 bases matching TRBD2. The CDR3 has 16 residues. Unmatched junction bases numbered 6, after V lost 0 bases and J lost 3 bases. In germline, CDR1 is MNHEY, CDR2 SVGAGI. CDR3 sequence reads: CASSYSGHSGGYEQYF. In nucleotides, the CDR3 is TGTGCCAGCAGTTACTCGGGACATAGCGGGGGCTACGAGCAGTACTTC.

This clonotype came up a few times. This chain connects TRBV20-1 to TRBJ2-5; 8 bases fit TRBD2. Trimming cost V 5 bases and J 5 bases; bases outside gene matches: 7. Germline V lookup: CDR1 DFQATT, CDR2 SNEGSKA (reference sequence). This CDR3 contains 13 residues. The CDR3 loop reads CSAVSGGGETQYF. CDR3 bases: TGCAGTGCTGTGAGCGGGGGCGGGGAGACCCAGTACTTC.

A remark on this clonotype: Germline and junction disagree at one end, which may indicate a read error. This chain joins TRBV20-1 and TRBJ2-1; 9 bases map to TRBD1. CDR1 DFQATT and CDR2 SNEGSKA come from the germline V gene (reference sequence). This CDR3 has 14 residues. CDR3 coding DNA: TGCAGTGCTCGAGACAGGGGGACCTACAATGAGCAGTTCTTC. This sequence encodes CSARDRGTYNEQFF.

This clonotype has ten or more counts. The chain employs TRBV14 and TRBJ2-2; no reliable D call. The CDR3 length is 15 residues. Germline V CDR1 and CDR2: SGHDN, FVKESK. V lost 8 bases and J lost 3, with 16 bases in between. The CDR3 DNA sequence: TGTGCCAGCCAACCAACCGCGACTTACACCGGGGAGCTGTTTTTT. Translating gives CASQPTATYTGELFF. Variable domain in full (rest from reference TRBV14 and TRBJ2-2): EAGVTQFPSHSVIEKGQTVTLRCDPISGHDNLYWYRRVMGKEIKFLLHFVKESKQDESGMPNNRFLAERTGGTYSTLKVQPAELEDSGVYFCASQPTATYTGELFFGEGSRLTVL.

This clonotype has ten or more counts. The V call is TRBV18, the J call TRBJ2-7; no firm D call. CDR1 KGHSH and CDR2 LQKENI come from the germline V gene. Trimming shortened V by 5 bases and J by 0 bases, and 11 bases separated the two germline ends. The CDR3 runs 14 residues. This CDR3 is CASSFSSDSYEQYF. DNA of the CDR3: TGTGCCAGCTCATTCAGTTCCGACTCCTACGAGCAGTACTTC. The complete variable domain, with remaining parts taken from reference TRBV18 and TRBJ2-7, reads NAGVMQNPRHLVRRRGQEARLRCSPMKGHSHVYWYRQLPEEGLKFMVYLQKENIIDESGMPKERFSAEFPKEGPSILRIQQVVRGDSAAYFCASSFSSDSYEQYFGPGTRLTVT.

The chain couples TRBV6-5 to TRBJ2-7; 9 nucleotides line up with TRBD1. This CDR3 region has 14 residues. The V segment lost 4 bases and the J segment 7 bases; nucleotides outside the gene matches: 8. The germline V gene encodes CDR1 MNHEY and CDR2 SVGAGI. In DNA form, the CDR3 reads TGTGCCAGCAGTTCCCACAGGGGGCGGTTTGAGCAGTACTTC. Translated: CASSSHRGRFEQYF.

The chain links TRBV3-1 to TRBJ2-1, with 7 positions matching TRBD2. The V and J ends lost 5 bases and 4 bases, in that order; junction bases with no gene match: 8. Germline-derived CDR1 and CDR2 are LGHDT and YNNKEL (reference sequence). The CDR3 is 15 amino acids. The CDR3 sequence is CASSLSSGDYNEQFF. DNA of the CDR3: TGTGCCAGCAGCTTATCTAGCGGAGATTACAATGAGCAGTTCTTC.

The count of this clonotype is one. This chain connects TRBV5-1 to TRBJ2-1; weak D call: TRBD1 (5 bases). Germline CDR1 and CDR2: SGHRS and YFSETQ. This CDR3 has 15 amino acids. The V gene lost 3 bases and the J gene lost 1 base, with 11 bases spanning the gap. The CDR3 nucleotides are TGCGCCAGCAGCTCGTCGACAGCGTCCTACAATGAGCAGTTCTTC. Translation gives CASSSSTASYNEQFF.